This passage covers 10 T cell receptor beta chains from one sample sequenced in a study of blood T cells in healthy people across ages. For the second PCR, which ran for about 7 to 12 cycles, a sample-barcoded 5' primer and a J-beta primer mix were used. TCRdb reanalysed the 5' RACE reads using MiXCR and keeps one entry per CDR3 protein. Here the sample spans 1.5 million to 2 million distinct CDR3 sequences, around half being singletons. The sample comprised blood. The receptors here all came from a woman aged 40 to 50 in good health.

As DNA, the CDR3 is TGTGCCAGCAGTTACTCCACGGGACCAGCCTCACCCCTCCACTTT. It yields the protein CASSYSTGPASPLHF. The gene calls are TRBV6-6 and TRBJ1-6; possibly TRBD1 for D (5 bases). V was cut by 0 bases and J by 10 bases, with 13 bases left in between. CDR1 is MNHNY, CDR2 SVGAGI, per germline (reference sequence). The CDR3 loop spans 15 amino acids.

The rearrangement uses TRBV6-1 and TRBJ1-1, with D hard to call. The V gene's germline CDR1 is MNHNS and CDR2 SASEGT. The V gene lost 8 bases and the J gene lost 0 bases, with 4 bases spanning the gap. The CDR3 has 11 amino acids. The CDR3 bases are TGTGCCAGCTGGATGAACACTGAAGCTTTCTTT. Translation gives CASWMNTEAFF.

CDR3 in amino acids: CSARDPLGTETQYF. CDR3 nucleotide sequence: TGCAGTGCTAGAGATCCACTAGGCACAGAGACCCAGTACTTC. This chain uses TRBV20-1 with TRBJ2-5; D possibly corresponds to TRBD2 (5 bases). V dropped 0 bases and J dropped 4 bases, with 12 bases sitting between them. CDR1 and CDR2 from the germline V gene are DFQATT and SNEGSKA (reference sequence). The CDR3 is 14 residues long.

This clonotype was counted a few times. This chain connects TRBV4-1 to TRBJ2-3; the match to TRBD1 covers 9 bases. Germline lookup yields CDR1 MGHRA and CDR2 YSYEKL. This CDR3 contains 15 residues. V was clipped by 1 base and J by 7 bases; unmatched bases: 6. CDR3 region: CASSQAEGQGYTQYF. CDR3 in DNA: TGCGCCAGCAGCCAAGCTGAGGGACAGGGCTATACGCAGTATTTT.

The V call is TRBV5-6, the J call TRBJ1-4; tentative D call: TRBD1 (5 bases). This CDR3 region has 15 residues. Between the trimmed V and J ends, which lost 3 bases and 7 bases, there was a span of 16 bases. Germline CDR1 reads SGHDT; CDR2 reads YYEEEE. The CDR3 DNA follows: TGTGCCAGCAGCTCCGACGGGGGATTAAGTGAAAAACTGTTTTTT. Residues: CASSSDGGLSEKLFF.

This clonotype has just one count. This chain links TRBV6-2 or TRBV6-3 with TRBJ2-7; 10 bases are shared with TRBD2. The length of the CDR3 is 16 residues. Germline CDR1 MNHEY, CDR2 SVGEGT. Losses at the gene ends were 0 bases for V and 4 bases for J; bases not matched to a gene: 6. CDR3 in DNA: TGTGCCAGCAGTTACTCCCCTAGCGGGGGCCGGTACGAGCAGTACTTC. Amino acids: CASSYSPSGGRYEQYF.

The chain combines TRBV7-2 with TRBJ1-1; D perhaps matches TRBD1 (5 bases). The ends were cut back, 4 bases at V and 1 base at J, with 13 bases in the middle. The CDR3 consists of 15 residues. The germline gives CDR1 SGHTA, CDR2 FQGNSA. CDR3 residues: CASSSQAAGNTEAFF. CDR3 DNA: TGTGCCAGCAGCTCACAGGCGGCGGGGAACACTGAAGCTTTCTTT.

The chain is built from TRBV28 and TRBJ1-2, with TRBD1 as a possible D gene (6 bases). V lost 5 bases to trimming and J lost 0 bases, with 10 bases between them. The CDR3 has 14 amino acids. Germline V lookup: CDR1 MDHEN, CDR2 SYDVKM. CDR3 protein: CASSGQSSNYGYTF. The CDR3 DNA reads as TGTGCCAGCAGTGGACAGAGTTCTAACTATGGCTACACCTTC.

This chain uses TRBV5-1 with TRBJ1-2; 9 nucleotides match TRBD1. Germline V CDR1 and CDR2: SGHRS, YFSETQ. With 3 bases clipped from V and 8 bases from J, the junction kept 11 bases outside the gene matches. The CDR3 covers 15 residues. This chain's CDR3 is CASSWSTGGAGGYTF. CDR3 nucleotide sequence: TGCGCCAGCAGCTGGTCCACAGGGGGCGCAGGAGGCTACACCTTC.

The chain has TRBV10-3 and TRBJ1-4, with a tentative D call TRBD1 (6 bases). Looked up from germline, CDR1 is ENHRY and CDR2 is SYGVKD. This CDR3 has 17 amino acids. V lost 0 bases to trimming and J lost 0 bases, with 11 bases between them. The CDR3 nucleotides read TGTGCCATCAGTGAGTCCCCAACAGGGCCAACTAATGAAAAACTGTTTTTT. Translated: CAISESPTGPTNEKLFF.